The rows below give T cell receptor beta chains drawn from one sample of a study of T-cell memory formation after mild COVID-19. In TCRdb, the 5' RACE reads were re-called with MiXCR into one record per CDR3 protein. The table lists about 350,000 distinct CDR3 sequences, roughly an eighth of them singletons. The sample was PBMCs or a T cell subset sorted from them (not recorded which). The receptors were sampled from a man aged 18-30 years who had mild COVID-19 (a few samples of this study predate the infection). Cell type and time point are not known. Both conserved end residues are part of each CDR3. D genes are given only for firm matches. Clone size, where shown, is once, few, many, or a class for clones that have expanded.

>NA|few|TRBJ2-1|TRBV11-1|16
CASSAPWRGVYNEQFF
TGTGCCAGCAGCGCGCCGTGGAGGGGGGTTTACAATGAGCAGTTCTTC
>TRBD1|NA|TRBJ1-1|TRBV19|15
CASSPRQGSWTEAFF
TGTGCCAGTAGTCCACGACAGGGAAGTTGGACTGAAGCTTTCTTT
>TRBD2|few|TRBJ2-3|TRBV5-1|17
CASSVGRGAGGTDTQYF
TGCGCCAGCAGCGTGGGGCGGGGGGCCGGAGGTACAGATACGCAGTATTTT
>TRBD1|NA|TRBJ2-7|TRBV6-6|17
CASSGTGGLGYSYEQYF
TGTGCCAGCAGTGGGACAGGGGGCCTGGGGTACAGCTACGAGCAGTACTTC
>NA|many|TRBJ2-4|TRBV4-1|15
CASSQDLTFKNIQYF
TGCGCCAGCAGCCAAGATCTGACCTTTAAAAACATTCAGTACTTC
>TRBD2|NA|TRBJ2-5|TRBV20-1|14
CSAASGGAQETQYF
TGCAGTGCTGCTAGCGGGGGGGCCCAAGAGACCCAGTACTTC
>NA|NA|TRBJ2-5|TRBV6-2/TRBV6-3|16
CASSRVSQSLRETQYF
TGTGCCAGCAGTAGGGTGTCTCAGAGCCTTCGAGAGACCCAGTACTTC
>NA|NA|TRBJ1-6|TRBV4-1|17
CASSQEAGATFNSPLHF
TGCGCCAGCAGCCAAGAGGCGGGAGCCACGTTTAATTCACCCCTCCACTTT
>NA|NA|TRBJ1-2|TRBV12-3/TRBV12-4|12
CASTIEGGGYTF
TGTGCCAGCACCATTGAGGGGGGCGGCTACACCTTC
>TRBD2|few|TRBJ2-5|TRBV5-1|15
CASSSQASGVETQYF
TGCGCCAGCAGCTCCCAGGCTAGCGGGGTAGAGACCCAGTACTTC
>NA|NA|TRBJ2-6|TRBV7-9|18
CASSSTPGLSSGANVLTF
TGTGCCAGCAGTTCCACTCCGGGGCTAAGCTCTGGGGCCAACGTCCTGACTTTC
>TRBD1|NA|TRBJ2-2|TRBV9|17
CASTESPGQGNTGELFF
TGTGCCAGCACCGAATCCCCGGGACAGGGTAACACCGGGGAGCTGTTTTTT
>NA|NA|TRBJ2-1|TRBV7-2|14
CASSPTRRGYEQFF
TGTGCCAGCAGCCCCACTCGGAGAGGGTATGAGCAGTTCTTC
>NA|few|TRBJ1-1|TRBV29-1|11
CSVTFLQDAFF
TGCAGCGTTACCTTTCTCCAGGATGCTTTCTTT
>TRBD2|few|TRBJ2-7|TRBV7-9|12
CASSAGLAEQYF
TGTGCCAGCAGCGCGGGACTAGCGGAGCAGTACTTC
>NA|NA|TRBJ2-1|TRBV20-1|14
CSARTGASDNEQFF
TGCAGTGCTCGAACGGGGGCATCCGACAATGAGCAGTTCTTC
>NA|many|TRBJ2-3|TRBV7-2|14
CASSLERHTDTQYF
TGTGCCAGCAGCTTGGAGCGTCATACAGATACGCAGTATTTT
>NA|NA|TRBJ1-2|TRBV7-9|12
CASSSGYYGYTF
TGTGCCAGCAGCTCGGGGTACTATGGCTACACCTTC
>NA|NA|TRBJ2-1|TRBV5-1|17
CASSSTAVWGSYNEQFF
TGCGCCAGCAGCAGCACCGCCGTGTGGGGCTCCTACAATGAGCAGTTCTTC
>NA|NA|TRBJ2-5|TRBV7-2|16
CASSFGLFTAQETQYF
TGTGCCAGCAGCTTCGGACTCTTTACCGCCCAAGAGACCCAGTACTTC
>NA|few|TRBJ1-5|TRBV3-1|15
CASSTQAGGGQPQHF
TGTGCCAGCAGCACCCAAGCCGGGGGAGGGCAGCCCCAGCATTTT
>NA|once|TRBJ2-3|TRBV6-2/TRBV6-3|15
CASRADSDFTDTQYF
TGTGCCAGCAGGGCGGACTCAGACTTCACAGATACGCAGTATTTT
>TRBD2|NA|TRBJ2-5|TRBV6-2/TRBV6-3|14
CASTPGGGQETQYF
TGTGCCAGCACCCCAGGCGGGGGGCAAGAGACCCAGTACTTC
>NA|few|TRBJ1-1|TRBV12-3/TRBV12-4|14
CASRRGGVGTEAFF
TGTGCCAGCAGGAGGGGGGGCGTTGGCACTGAAGCTTTCTTT
>TRBD1|NA|TRBJ2-2|TRBV9|17
CASSVPSGTGDTGELFF
TGTGCCAGCAGCGTCCCTTCCGGGACAGGGGACACCGGGGAGCTGTTTTTT
>NA|few|TRBJ2-1|TRBV20-1|18
CSAPRGRGGFSSYNEQFF
TGCAGTGCTCCGCGGGGCAGGGGCGGATTTAGCTCCTACAATGAGCAGTTCTTC
>NA|NA|TRBJ2-1|TRBV6-2/TRBV6-3|11
CAAGHYNEQFF
TGTGCCGCCGGCCATTACAATGAGCAGTTCTTC
>TRBD2|NA|TRBJ2-2|TRBV3-1|19
CASSQKGTSGGLNTGELFF
TGTGCCAGCAGCCAAAAAGGGACTAGCGGGGGGCTGAACACCGGGGAGCTGTTTTTT
>NA|few|TRBJ2-4|TRBV5-1|16
CASSLRSGKPKNIQYF
TGCGCCAGCAGCTTGAGAAGTGGTAAGCCCAAAAACATTCAGTACTTC
>NA|few|TRBJ2-3|TRBV20-1|15
CSASFRGAGTDTQYF
TGCAGTGCTAGTTTCCGGGGGGCCGGGACAGATACGCAGTATTTT
>TRBD2|many|TRBJ2-5|TRBV20-1|15
CSAPREGSSQETQYF
TGCAGTGCTCCCAGGGAGGGATCCAGCCAAGAGACCCAGTACTTC
>NA|few|TRBJ1-1|TRBV18|12
CASSPERTEAFF
TGTGCCAGCTCACCGGAGAGGACTGAAGCTTTCTTT
>NA|NA|TRBJ1-4|TRBV5-1|13
CASSFAGIEKLFF
TGCGCCAGCAGCTTCGCCGGGATTGAAAAACTGTTTTTT
>TRBD1|NA|TRBJ1-6|TRBV10-3|17
CAISEEGGFVVDSPLHF
TGTGCCATCAGTGAGGAAGGGGGCTTCGTGGTTGATTCACCCCTCCACTTT
>TRBD1|many|TRBJ2-1|TRBV12-3/TRBV12-4|13
CASRGTGNNEQFF
TGTGCCAGCAGAGGGACAGGCAACAATGAGCAGTTCTTC
>NA|few|TRBJ1-1|TRBV2|12
CASSEVPGEAFF
TGTGCCAGCAGTGAAGTGCCCGGAGAGGCTTTCTTT
>NA|NA|TRBJ2-1|TRBV12-3/TRBV12-4|12
CASSPLSLEQFF
TGTGCCAGCAGTCCCTTGAGTCTTGAGCAGTTCTTC
>NA|many|TRBJ1-6|TRBV12-3/TRBV12-4|14
CASSPRGDQSPLHF
TGTGCCAGCAGCCCAAGGGGAGATCAGTCACCCCTCCACTTT
>TRBD2|many|TRBJ2-5|TRBV10-3|14
CAIRAGLAGETQYF
TGTGCCATCAGGGCCGGACTAGCGGGGGAGACCCAGTACTTC
>NA|NA|TRBJ2-5|TRBV7-2|13
CASSLWDTETQYF
TGTGCCAGCAGCTTATGGGACACAGAGACCCAGTACTTC
>NA|NA|TRBJ2-2|TRBV7-7|14
CASSVDRNTGELFF
TGTGCCAGCAGCGTGGACAGGAACACCGGGGAGCTGTTTTTT
>NA|few|TRBJ1-1|TRBV12-3/TRBV12-4|17
CASSLSVTGRMNTEAFF
TGTGCCAGCAGTTTAAGTGTAACAGGAAGGATGAACACTGAAGCTTTCTTT
>TRBD1|many|TRBJ2-3|TRBV5-1|17
CASSSTGQGALTDTQYF
TGCGCCAGCAGCTCCACCGGACAGGGAGCACTCACAGATACGCAGTATTTT
>NA|few|TRBJ1-1|TRBV2|15
CASSEFGGGRSEAFF
TGTGCCAGCAGTGAATTTGGGGGTGGCAGATCTGAAGCTTTCTTT
>TRBD2|NA|TRBJ2-5|TRBV9|15
CASSFSGGNQETQYF
TGTGCCAGCAGCTTTAGCGGGGGGAATCAAGAGACCCAGTACTTC
>TRBD2|few|TRBJ2-1|TRBV20-1|17
CSARHDGRRGAYNEQFF
TGCAGTGCGCGACACGACGGTCGGCGGGGGGCCTACAATGAGCAGTTCTTC
>TRBD1|NA|TRBJ1-4|TRBV25-1|15
CASSEYRQGGEKLFF
TGTGCCAGCAGTGAATATCGACAGGGAGGTGAAAAACTGTTTTTT
>NA|NA|TRBJ2-1|TRBV9|12
CASTGLSNEQFF
TGTGCCAGCACAGGACTCTCCAATGAGCAGTTCTTC
>NA|NA|TRBJ1-4|TRBV7-9|14
CASSLDGLDEKLFF
TGTGCCAGCAGCCTTGACGGCCTAGATGAAAAACTGTTTTTT
>NA|few|TRBJ1-2|TRBV7-2|15
CASSPYRGGADGYTF
TGTGCCAGCAGCCCATATCGCGGGGGCGCTGATGGCTACACCTTC
>TRBD2|many|TRBJ2-3|TRBV6-5|15
CASSLRSGGGDTQYF
TGTGCCAGCAGTCTCCGTTCGGGGGGGGGCGATACGCAGTATTTT
>TRBD1|NA|TRBJ1-5|TRBV6-5|15
CASSYTGQGDQPQHF
TGTGCCAGCAGTTACACGGGACAGGGAGATCAGCCCCAGCATTTT
>NA|few|TRBJ1-1|TRBV6-6|13
CASTQFMNTEAFF
TGTGCCAGCACCCAATTCATGAACACTGAAGCTTTCTTT
>NA|many|TRBJ2-3|TRBV29-1|14
CSVDDSISTDTQYF
TGCAGCGTTGACGACAGCATCTCAACAGATACGCAGTATTTT